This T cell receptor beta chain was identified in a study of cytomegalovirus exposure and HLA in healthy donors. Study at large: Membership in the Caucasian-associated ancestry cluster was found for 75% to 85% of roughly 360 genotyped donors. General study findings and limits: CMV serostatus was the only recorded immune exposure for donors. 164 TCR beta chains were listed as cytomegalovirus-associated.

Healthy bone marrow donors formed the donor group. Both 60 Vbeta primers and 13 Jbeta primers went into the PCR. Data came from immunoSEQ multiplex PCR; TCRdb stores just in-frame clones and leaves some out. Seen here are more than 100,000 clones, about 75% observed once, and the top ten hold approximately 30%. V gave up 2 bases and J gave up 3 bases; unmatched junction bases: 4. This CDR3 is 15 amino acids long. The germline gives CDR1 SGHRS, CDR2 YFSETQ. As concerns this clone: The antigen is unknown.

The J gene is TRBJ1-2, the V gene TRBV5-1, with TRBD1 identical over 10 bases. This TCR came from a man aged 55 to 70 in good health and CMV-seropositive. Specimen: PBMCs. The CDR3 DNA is TGCGCCAGCAGCTTTTCCGGGACAGGGGACTATGGCTACACCTTC. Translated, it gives CASSFSGTGDYGYTF.